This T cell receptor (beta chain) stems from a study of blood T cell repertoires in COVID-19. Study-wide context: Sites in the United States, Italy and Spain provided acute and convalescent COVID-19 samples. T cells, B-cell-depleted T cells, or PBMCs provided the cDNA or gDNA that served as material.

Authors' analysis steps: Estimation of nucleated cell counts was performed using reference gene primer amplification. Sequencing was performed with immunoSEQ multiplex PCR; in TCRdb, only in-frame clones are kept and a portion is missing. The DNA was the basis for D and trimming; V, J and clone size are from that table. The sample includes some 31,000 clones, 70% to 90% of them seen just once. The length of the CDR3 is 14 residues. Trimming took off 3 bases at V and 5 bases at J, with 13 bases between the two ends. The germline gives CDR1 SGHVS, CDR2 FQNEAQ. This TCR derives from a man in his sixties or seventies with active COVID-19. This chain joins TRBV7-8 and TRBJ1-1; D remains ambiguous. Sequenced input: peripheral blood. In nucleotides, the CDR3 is TGTGCCAGCAGCTTCCAACCCTTGAGGACTGAAGCTTTCTTT. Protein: CASSFQPLRTEAFF.